The 15 T cell receptor beta chains below come from one sample, sequenced in a study of chemoradiotherapy in HPV16-positive cancers. Profiling relied on immunoSEQ multiplex PCR, and the TCRdb table lists in-frame clones only, not all of them. Counted here are around 30,000 clones, about 88% occurring once; the ten biggest clones make up around 3.1%. The sample here was blood, taken from a patient who underwent chemoradiotherapy. These receptors all stem from a human donor with HPV-associated anogenital cancer.

The chain couples TRBV7-2 to TRBJ2-7; the D call may be TRBD1 or TRBD2 (5 bases each). Trimming left V 2 bases short and J 2 bases short, with 10 bases between. The CDR3 is made up of 14 amino acids. Looked up from germline, CDR1 is SGHTA and CDR2 is FQGNSA. DNA for the CDR3: TGTGCCAGCAGCTTACCTCAGGGAGCCTACGAGCAGTACTTC. The encoded protein is CASSLPQGAYEQYF.

The chain has TRBV9 and TRBJ1-3; 9 bases map to TRBD1. V lost 0 bases to trimming and J lost 0 bases; unmatched junction nucleotides: 7. This CDR3 has 18 amino acids. Germline-derived CDR1 and CDR2 are SGDLS and YYNGEE. The CDR3 DNA follows: TGTGCCAGCAGCGTAGAAGGGACAGGGCAGAGCTCTGGAAACACCATATATTTT. Protein sequence: CASSVEGTGQSSGNTIYF.

The V gene is TRBV6-5, the J gene TRBJ2-7; 8 nucleotides agree with TRBD1. Germline trimming cut 2 bases from V and 4 bases from J; bases unmatched to any gene: 4. This CDR3 contains 14 residues. CDR1 MNHEY and CDR2 SVGAGI come from the germline V gene. The CDR3, as DNA: TGTGCCAGCAGTTACAGGGACAGGCCATACGAGCAGTACTTC. Amino acids: CASSYRDRPYEQYF.

The chain joins TRBV4-1 to TRBJ2-7; 7 positions match TRBD2. The CDR3 is 16 residues long. Germline loops: CDR1 MGHRA, CDR2 YSYEKL. V shed 0 bases, J shed 0 bases, and the junction held 5 bases outside the gene matches. The DNA of the CDR3 is TGCGCCAGCAGCCAAGAGGCACTAGCGATCTCCTACGAGCAGTACTTC. Protein: CASSQEALAISYEQYF.

The chain carries TRBV29-1 and TRBJ1-3; D is perhaps TRBD1 (5 bases). Germline-derived CDR1 and CDR2 are SQVTM and ANQGSEA. The CDR3 extends over 12 amino acids. Trimming removed 7 bases from V and 4 bases from J, with 11 bases in between. The chain's CDR3 is CSGGRKGNTIYF. The DNA of the CDR3 is TGCAGCGGGGGCAGGAAGGGAAACACCATATATTTT.

The chain has TRBV4-1 and TRBJ1-1, with a tentative D call TRBD1 (6 bases). V lost 2 bases, J lost 4 bases, and 14 bases lay in between. Germline values: CDR1 MGHRA, CDR2 YSYEKL. The CDR3 is made up of 15 amino acids. Written as DNA, the CDR3 is TGCGCCAGCAGCCAAAGCTGGGGGCGGATCACTGAAGCTTTCTTT. Translating it yields CASSQSWGRITEAFF.

The chain is built from TRBV7-9 and TRBJ2-7, with D perhaps matching TRBD1 (5 bases). Germline CDR1 SEHNR, CDR2 FQNEAQ (reference sequence). The CDR3 has 13 residues. Deletions cut 5 bases from V and 8 bases from J, with 16 bases between. In DNA, the CDR3 is TGTGCCAGCAGCCTCCAACGTACAGGAAAGCAGTACTTC. Its translation is CASSLQRTGKQYF.

The chain combines TRBV6-6 with TRBJ1-1, with 8 nucleotides matching TRBD1. Germline V gene sequence: CDR1 MNHNY, CDR2 SVGAGI (reference sequence). CDR3 length: 13 residues. The trim removed 5 bases at V and 3 bases at J, leaving 2 bases unmatched. In DNA form, the CDR3 reads TGTGCCAGCAGTGGACAGGGCTACACTGAAGCTTTCTTT. It codes for CASSGQGYTEAFF.

The chain employs TRBV5-6 and TRBJ2-1; the D is unclear. The CDR3 length is 14 residues. V was cut by 0 bases and J by 1 base, with 5 bases left in between. Germline loops: CDR1 SGHDT, CDR2 YYEEEE. CDR3 sequence: CASSLGASYNEQFF. The CDR3, as DNA: TGTGCCAGCAGCTTGGGGGCATCCTACAATGAGCAGTTCTTC.

The V and J genes are TRBV30 and TRBJ2-7; 7 bases map to TRBD1. The germline CDR1 and CDR2 sequences are GTSNPN and SVGIG (reference sequence). The CDR3 sequence is 12 residues long. With 4 bases clipped from V and 5 bases from J, the junction kept 5 bases outside the gene matches. CDR3 in DNA: TGTGCCTGGACCCCGACAGGGAACGAGCAGTACTTC. It codes for CAWTPTGNEQYF. Together with reference TRBV30 and TRBJ2-7, the CDR3 gives the full variable domain: SQTIHQWPATLVQPVGSPLSLECTVEGTSNPNLYWYRQAAGRGLQLLFYSVGIGQISSEVPQNLSASRPQDRQFILSSKKLLLSDSGFYLCAWTPTGNEQYFGPGTRLTVT.

This clone was observed a few times. The chain employs TRBV19 and TRBJ1-1; 9 bases are shared with TRBD1. The CDR3 contains 14 residues. In germline, CDR1 is LNHDA, CDR2 SQIVND (reference sequence). Losses at the gene ends were 6 bases for V and 4 bases for J; bases not matched to a gene: 6. CDR3 in DNA: TGTGCCAGTAGGACAGGGGGACTCCTCACTGAAGCTTTCTTT. Encoded protein: CASRTGGLLTEAFF.

J is TRBJ2-4 and V is TRBV4-2, with D maybe TRBD2 (5 bases). Germline CDR1 LGHNA, CDR2 YNFKEQ. Trimming left V 3 bases short and J 0 bases short, with 9 bases between. The CDR3 is 15 residues long. CDR3 sequence: CASSHPGSAKNIQYF. CDR3 nucleotide sequence: TGTGCCAGCAGCCACCCGGGGTCAGCCAAAAACATTCAGTACTTC.

The J gene is TRBJ1-6, the V gene TRBV27, with 8 bases that match TRBD1. Germline V CDR1 and CDR2: MNHEY, SMNVEV (reference sequence). CDR3 length equals 14 residues. V trimming: 7 bases; J trimming: 10 bases; junction bases outside the gene matches: 9. The CDR3 DNA sequence: TGTGCCAGCAACCGACAGGGGCCTAACTCACCCCTCCACTTT. Protein: CASNRQGPNSPLHF.

This clone has a single count. The chain is built from TRBV9 and TRBJ2-7, with D uncertain. V was cut by 0 bases and J by 0 bases, with 10 bases left in between. CDR1 and CDR2 from the germline V gene are SGDLS and YYNGEE. The CDR3 loop spans 15 amino acids. CDR3 bases: TGTGCCAGCAGCGTAGACCTAGGAGTCTCCTACGAGCAGTACTTC. Amino acids: CASSVDLGVSYEQYF.

The V call is TRBV30, the J call TRBJ2-3; D remains unclear. V was pared by 1 base and J by 3 bases, with 2 bases between. The CDR3 sequence is 11 residues long. Germline CDR1 reads GTSNPN; CDR2 reads SVGIG (reference sequence). The CDR3 nucleotides read TGTGCCTGGAGTGGGACAGATACGCAGTATTTT. It is translated as CAWSGTDTQYF.